Below, 16 T cell receptor beta chains from the same sample are listed, as sequenced in a study of T cells in Graves' hyperthyroidism and ophthalmopathy. Amplified regions were TCR beta CDR3 sequences from RNA transcripts. A first-round RT-PCR of the TCR CDR3 used the HTBI primer set. Each CDR3 protein gets one entry after TCRdb re-called the multiplex PCR reads with MiXCR. The sample yields 530,000 or so distinct CDR3 sequences, around 42% seen once. Sequencing was carried out using peripheral blood or thyroid tissue (not recorded which). The origin of the receptors is a woman between 18 and 30 years old with Graves' hyperthyroidism.

The V gene is TRBV20-1, the J gene TRBJ2-7; tentative D call: TRBD2 (6 bases). CDR3 size: 13 residues. Trimming pared 6 bases from V and 6 bases from J, leaving 18 bases between. The germline V gene encodes CDR1 DFQATT and CDR2 SNEGSKA (reference sequence). The CDR3 bases are TGCAGTGCCAACCGACCGGCAGCGGGCGAGCAGTACTTC. Its translation: CSANRPAAGEQYF.

The chain recombines TRBV2 with TRBJ1-4; D remains ambiguous. The CDR3 extends over 14 amino acids. From germline, CDR1 is SNHLY and CDR2 FYNNEI. Trimming took 8 bases from V and 0 from J, leaving 10 bases between them. CDR3 amino acids: CASDNTATNEKLFF. The CDR3 DNA follows: TGTGCCAGCGACAACACGGCAACTAATGAAAAACTGTTTTTT.

Note on this clonotype: One base away lies a much larger clone, so this may be a sequencing read error. This chain connects TRBV7-9 to TRBJ2-2, with D maybe TRBD2 (6 bases). Germline lookup yields CDR1 SEHNR and CDR2 FQNEAQ (reference sequence). The CDR3 runs 15 residues. The V and J ends lost 3 bases and 5 bases respectively, with 13 bases between them. The CDR3 nucleotides read TGTGCCAGCAGCTTTATGCGGGGCGGTACCGGGGAGCTGTTTTTT. Translated: CASSFMRGGTGELFF.

The chain has TRBV10-3 and TRBJ1-1, with a tentative D call TRBD1 (5 bases). Per the germline V gene, CDR1 is ENHRY and CDR2 is SYGVKD. Trimming stripped 4 bases from V and 1 base from J, with 16 bases between. The CDR3 extends over 16 amino acids. In DNA, the CDR3 is TGTGCCATCAGTGGTGGGGCTAGCGGGAGGAACACTGAAGCTTTCTTT. The encoded protein is CAISGGASGRNTEAFF.

Worth noting for this clonotype: One junction end disagrees with the germline gene, perhaps due to a read error. The chain links TRBV2 to TRBJ2-5; D gene ambiguous. CDR1 is SNHLY and CDR2 is FYNNEI in the germline V gene. The length of the CDR3 is 16 residues. The CDR3 reads CASSEGTRFRSETQYF. In nucleotides, the CDR3 is TGTGCCAGCAGCGAAGGAACCAGGTTCAGATCAGAGACCCAGTACTTC.

This clonotype was seen repeatedly, ten times or more. The rearrangement uses TRBV7-3 and TRBJ2-2; possibly TRBD2 for D (5 bases). The CDR3 is made up of 12 amino acids. Germline V gene lookup returns CDR1 SGHTA and CDR2 FQGTGA. Trimming took 8 bases from V and 5 from J, leaving 9 bases between them. The CDR3 here is CASSTGTGELFF. The CDR3 bases are TGTGCCAGCTCAACGGGGACCGGGGAGCTGTTTTTT. The full variable domain, completed using reference TRBV7-3 and TRBJ2-2, is GAGVSQTPSNKVTEKGKYVELRCDPISGHTALYWYRQSLGQGPEFLIYFQGTGAADDSGLPNDRFFAVRPEGSVSTLKIQRTERGDSAVYLCASSTGTGELFFGEGSRLTVL.

This clonotype was recorded at least ten times. V and J are TRBV19 and TRBJ2-7, with D perhaps TRBD1 (6 bases). Per the germline V gene, CDR1 is LNHDA and CDR2 is SQIVND (reference sequence). The V and J ends lost 7 bases and 3 bases respectively, with 16 bases between them. This CDR3 comprises 14 residues. CDR3 region: CASTPHRENYEQYF. As DNA, the CDR3 is TGTGCCAGTACCCCGCACAGGGAAAACTACGAGCAGTACTTC. The full variable domain, its missing parts supplied by reference TRBV19 and TRBJ2-7, is DGGITQSPKYLFRKEGQNVTLSCEQNLNHDAMYWYRQDPGQGLRLIYYSQIVNDFQKGDIAEGYSVSREKKESFPLTVTSAQKNPTAFYLCASTPHRENYEQYFGPGTRLTVT.

This clonotype was recorded at least ten times. The chain combines TRBV20-1 with TRBJ2-7, with TRBD1 as a possible D gene (7 bases). V lost 4 bases, J lost 5 bases, and 18 bases lay in between. Germline CDR1 DFQATT, CDR2 SNEGSKA (reference sequence). The CDR3 extends over 14 amino acids. CDR3 loop: CSATTQGGVDEQYF. The CDR3 DNA follows: TGCAGTGCTACAACCCAGGGGGGTGTGGACGAGCAGTACTTC.

The chain combines TRBV10-3 with TRBJ2-7, with 13 bases identical to TRBD2. The J segment lost 0 bases and the V segment lost 8 bases, leaving 7 bases of the junction unmatched. CDR1 and CDR2 from the germline V gene are ENHRY and SYGVKD. The CDR3 loop spans 16 amino acids. The CDR3 here is CAIGLAGDKPSYEQYF. CDR3 coding DNA: TGTGCCATCGGACTAGCGGGAGACAAACCCTCCTACGAGCAGTACTTC.

This clonotype was detected ten times or more. CDR3 sequence (DNA): TGTGCCAGCAGTCCCCACCTGGGGGAGCAGTACTTC. It encodes CASSPHLGEQYF. The V gene is TRBV12-3 or TRBV12-4, the J gene TRBJ2-7; D not certain. The CDR3 is 12 residues long. Trimming removed 5 bases from V and 7 bases from J, with 12 bases in between.

This chain links TRBV20-1 with TRBJ1-2; D is possibly TRBD1 (5 bases). Between the trimmed V and J ends, which lost 3 bases and 4 bases, there was a span of 15 bases. Germline V CDR1 and CDR2: DFQATT, SNEGSKA (reference sequence). The CDR3 is 14 residues long. The CDR3 bases are TGCAGTGCTAGCCCAGGCAGGGCTCGCTATGGCTACACCTTC. It specifies CSASPGRARYGYTF.

This clonotype came up many times. V usage is TRBV6-1 and J usage is TRBJ1-1; 8 positions match TRBD1. Germline V lookup: CDR1 MNHNS, CDR2 SASEGT. The CDR3 length is 16 residues. The junction had 15 bases not matched to a gene; V was cut back by 8 bases and J by 4 bases. The CDR3 DNA is TGTGCCAGCTTTTTTGCCCCCGATACAGGGGGCACTGAAGCTTTCTTT. Protein: CASFFAPDTGGTEAFF.

In its sample, this clonotype was seen once. Since the CDR3 does not end with the conserved phenylalanine or tryptophan, this likely comes from a read error. The DNA is omitted, as the CDR3 cannot be located on it reliably, and the CDR3 follows TCRdb's listing. The chain uses TRBV5-5 and TRBJ1-1; no DNA check was done on the table's D call, TRBD1. The CDR3 is 11 amino acids in total, end residues counted. Germline CDR1 is SGHKS and CDR2 is YYEKEE (reference sequence). CDR3 amino acids: CASSQEGLGGY.

With regard to this clonotype: A read error is possible here, since a much larger clone lies one base away. The chain joins TRBV7-2 to TRBJ1-4; D call uncertain. Trimming took 5 bases from V and 2 from J, leaving 6 bases between them. The CDR3 totals 13 residues. CDR1 is SGHTA and CDR2 is FQGNSA in the germline V gene. The CDR3 spells CASSRETNEKLFF. In DNA form, the CDR3 reads TGTGCCAGCAGCAGGGAGACTAATGAAAAACTGTTTTTT.

The chain carries TRBV15 and TRBJ1-5, with D hard to call. The CDR3 contains 14 residues. Germline V gene data show CDR1 as LNHNV and CDR2 as YYDKDF (reference sequence). The V and J ends lost 2 bases and 5 bases respectively, with 10 bases between them. The CDR3: CATSRPDVDQPQHF. CDR3 DNA: TGTGCCACCAGCAGACCGGACGTTGATCAGCCCCAGCATTTT.

This clonotype was found many times. CDR3 amino acids: CASSERTTHQPQHF. As DNA, the CDR3 is TGTGCCAGCAGTGAGCGGACTACTCATCAGCCCCAGCATTTT. The genes are TRBV2 and TRBJ1-5; no clear D. The CDR3 loop spans 14 amino acids. V shed 3 bases and J shed 5 bases, with 11 bases lying between them. Germline V CDR1 and CDR2: SNHLY, FYNNEI. Full variable domain (outside the CDR3, taken from reference TRBV2 and TRBJ1-5): EPEVTQTPSHQVTQMGQEVILRCVPISNHLYFYWYRQILGQKVEFLVSFYNNEISEKSEIFDDQFSVERPDGSNFTLKIRSTKLEDSAMYFCASSERTTHQPQHFGDGTRLSIL.